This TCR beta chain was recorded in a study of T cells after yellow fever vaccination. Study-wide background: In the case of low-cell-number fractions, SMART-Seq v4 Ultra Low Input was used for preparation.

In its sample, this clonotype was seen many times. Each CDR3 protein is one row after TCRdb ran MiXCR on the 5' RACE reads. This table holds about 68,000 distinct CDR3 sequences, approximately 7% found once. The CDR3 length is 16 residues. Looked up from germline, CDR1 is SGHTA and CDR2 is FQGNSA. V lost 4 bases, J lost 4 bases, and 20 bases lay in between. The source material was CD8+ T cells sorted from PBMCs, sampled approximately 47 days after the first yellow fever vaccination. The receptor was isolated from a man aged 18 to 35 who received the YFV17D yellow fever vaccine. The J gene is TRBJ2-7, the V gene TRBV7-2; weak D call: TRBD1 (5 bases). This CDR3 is CASSSTLSGAPYEQYF. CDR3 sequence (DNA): TGTGCCAGCAGCTCGACCCTCTCTGGGGCACCATACGAGCAGTACTTC. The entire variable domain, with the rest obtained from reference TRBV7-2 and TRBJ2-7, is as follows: GAGVSQSPSNKVTEKGKDVELRCDPISGHTALYWYRQSLGQGLEFLIYFQGNSAPDKSGLPSDRFSAERTGGSVSTLTIQRTQQEDSAVYLCASSSTLSGAPYEQYFGPGTRLTVT.